This T cell receptor beta chain was sequenced during a study of beta chain features in type 1 diabetes. Study information: Analysis included 107,917,701 sorted cells drawn from all samples. General observations from the study: Shorter templates might be favored by PCR, and equally so in patients and in controls.

V trimming: 1 base; J trimming: 7 bases; junction bases outside the gene matches: 5. Germline V gives CDR1 SGHTA, CDR2 FQGNSA. There are 15 residues in the CDR3. One heparinised blood draw averaging around 120 mL was given by each donor. On this clone itself: As yet, its antigen is unknown.

Since all of the isolated RNA was reverse transcribed, expressed TCRB transcripts were what got sequenced. Libraries were prepared by immunoSEQ multiplex PCR; TCRdb keeps only in-frame clonotypes and omits some of them. Of 400,000 to 550,000 clones listed, 10% to 12% were seen once; the top ten hold over 0.035%. This TCR came from a woman younger than 30 in good health. This chain joins TRBV7-2 and TRBJ2-1; TRBD2 aligns across 9 bases. Sequenced: naive CD4+ T cells from blood. The CDR3 spells CASSLEGLASNEQFF. In DNA form, the CDR3 reads TGTGCCAGCAGCTTAGAGGGACTAGCATCTAATGAGCAGTTCTTC.